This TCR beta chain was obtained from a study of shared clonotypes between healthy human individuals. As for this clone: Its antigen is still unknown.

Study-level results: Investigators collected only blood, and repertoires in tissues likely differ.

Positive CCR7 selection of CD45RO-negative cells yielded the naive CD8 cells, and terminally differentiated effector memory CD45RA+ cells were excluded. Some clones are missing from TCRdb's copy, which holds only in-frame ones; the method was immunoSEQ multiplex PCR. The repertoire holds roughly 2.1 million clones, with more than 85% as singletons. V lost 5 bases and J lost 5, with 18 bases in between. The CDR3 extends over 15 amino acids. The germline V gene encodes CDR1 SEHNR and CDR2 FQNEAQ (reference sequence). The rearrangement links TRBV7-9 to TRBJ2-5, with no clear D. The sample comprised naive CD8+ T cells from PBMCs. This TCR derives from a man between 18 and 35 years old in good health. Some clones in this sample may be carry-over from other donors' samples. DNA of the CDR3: TGTGCCAGCAGCCCTCCGGCGCGGCTTATGGAGACCCAGTACTTC. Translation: CASSPPARLMETQYF.